This T cell receptor (beta chain) emerged from a study of blood T cell repertoires in COVID-19. The overall study: PBMCs, B-cell-depleted T cells, or T cells provided the cDNA or gDNA that made up the material.

Two negative PCRs, clearance, or symptom resolution had been documented for recovered Cohort 3 donors. This clone has only a few counts. TCRdb keeps only in-frame clones here, not all; method: immunoSEQ multiplex PCR. The sample lists approximately 300,000 clones, about 89% seen once, with approximately 2.6% in the top ten. Germline assignment: CDR1 MNHEY and CDR2 SMNVEV (reference sequence). Deletions cut 5 bases from V and 7 bases from J, with 16 bases between. This CDR3 is 14 amino acids long. This sequence joins TRBV27 and TRBJ2-3; possibly TRBD2 for D (6 bases). Sequencing used PBMCs or T cells enriched from blood (not recorded which). The TCR sequence derives from a woman in her late teens or twenties who had recovered from COVID-19. The DNA for the CDR3 is TGTGCCAGCAGTCCCTACTTTGCGGGGAATACGCAGTATTTT. Protein sequence: CASSPYFAGNTQYF.